This T cell receptor beta chain was captured by sequencing in a study of PD-1 blockade in classical Hodgkin lymphoma (dated by TCRdb to between 2020 and 2021). At the level of the whole study: Nivolumab dosing was 3 mg/kg intravenously every 2 weeks, continuing until either disease progression or unacceptable toxicity. To define a peripheral blood immune signature of response to PD-1 blockade in classical Hodgkin lymphoma, the study combined TCR beta sequencing with CyTOF.

With regard to this clone: No cognate antigen has been identified for it. No quality values exist for individual bases; no much larger clone is one base distant.

The Qiagen DNeasy kit was used to extract genomic DNA from unsorted PBMCs and from the negatively selected CD4+ and CD8+ fractions. Using primers that anneal to V and J segments, immunoSEQ multiplex PCR amplified the TCR beta CDR3 regions. Amplification bias was minimized using a synthetic immune receptor repertoire, and residual bias was removed computationally after sequencing. Under the source paper's analysis protocol: Repertoire diversity was quantified as the Shannon entropy index using custom Python scripts. Unsorted, CD4+ and CD8+ repertoires were analyzed separately, except for combined analyses in which CD4+ and CD8+ sequences were merged in silico. A clone was considered expanded if an increase in frequency of at least 2-fold after treatment relative to C1D1 was found, and a pseudocount of 0.5 was applied to clones undetected at baseline. Clones with 0 or 1 copy at C1D1 were classified as singleton clones, and clones with 2 or more copies were classified as non-singleton clones. Clones expanded in unsorted samples were assigned a CD4+, CD8+ or unknown annotation through matching of protein sequences in sorted samples from the same patient. Wilcoxon tests were applied to paired samples to test diversity changes from C1D1 to C4D1. Not all clones reach the TCRdb copy of this immuneACCESS table, which keeps in-frame sequences only. Checked studies attribute under half of the gap to unresolved V genes and leave the rest unexplained. The V and J calls and the clone size are those of that table, but D and trimming were determined from the DNA. Here the sample has about 93,000 clones; over 75% occur a single time. The top ten clonotypes cover about 9% of the sample.

V was cut back by 2 bases and J by 0 bases, leaving a gap of 6 bases between them. The CDR3, cysteine through phenylalanine, is 14 amino acids long. Of all the DNA, just the CDR3 is kept, 42 bases in frame from base 1. The germline V gene gives CDR1 as MNHEY and CDR2 as SVGAGI. Interpreted using the paper, the time point label stands for: cycle 4 day 1 (C4D1), after about 6 weeks of nivolumab. Relapse after autologous stem cell transplantation had occurred in all trial patients, and cohorts A, B and C were distinguished by prior brentuximab vedotin exposure. A total of under 70 patients with relapsed/refractory classical Hodgkin lymphoma made up the trial cohort, and each patient's best overall response was complete response, partial response or progressive disease. In the multi-cohort phase II CheckMate 205 trial, trial patients received single-agent nivolumab. Best overall response was determined by an independent review committee according to the 2007 International Working Group response criteria. Trial PBMCs were collected immediately before nivolumab initiation (C1D1) and during therapy at cycle 2 day 1 and cycle 4 day 1. Peripheral blood was collected in 8 mL Vacutainer Cell Preparation Tubes, from which PBMCs were isolated by centrifugation and then cryopreserved.

The study at large found these results: Newly diagnosed patients were reported to have lower baseline TCR diversity than healthy donors, and relapsed/refractory patients were reported to have lower baseline TCR diversity still. CD4+ but not CD8+ TCR diversity rose significantly by C4D1 (p=0.0027 vs p=0.16), most apparent in complete responders (p=0.02). The study was restricted to a single clinical trial cohort, and the causes of repertoire differences, possibly disease activity or prior therapy, were left undefined. Diversity was lower in patients who began nivolumab less than 1 year after ASCT, so these patients were left out of later analyses to avoid confounding by immune reconstitution. Trial patients achieving complete response had baseline diversity similar to newly diagnosed patients, whereas partial responders and progressors had significantly lower diversity.

The rearranged segments are TRBV6-5 and TRBJ2-3; the D gene remains uncertain. This material consisted of peripheral blood mononuclear cells (PBMCs), taken before the fourth cycle of nivolumab. The TCR comes from a human donor with classical Hodgkin lymphoma. The CDR3 amino acid sequence is: CASSYGYSTDTQYF. The DNA sequence reads TGTGCCAGCAGTTACGGGTATAGCACAGATACGCAGTATTTT.